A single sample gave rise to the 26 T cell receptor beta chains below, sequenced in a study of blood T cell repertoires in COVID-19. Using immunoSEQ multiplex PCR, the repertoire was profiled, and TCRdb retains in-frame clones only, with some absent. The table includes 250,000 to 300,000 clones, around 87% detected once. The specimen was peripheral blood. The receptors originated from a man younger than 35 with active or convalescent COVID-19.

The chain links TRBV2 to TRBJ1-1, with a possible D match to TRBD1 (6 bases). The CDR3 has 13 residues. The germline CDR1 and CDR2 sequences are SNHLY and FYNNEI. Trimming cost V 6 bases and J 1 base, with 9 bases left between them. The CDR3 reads CASSPTGNTEAFF. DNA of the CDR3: TGTGCCAGCAGCCCGACAGGGAACACTGAAGCTTTCTTT.

The CDR3 nucleotides read TGTGCCAGCAGCCGACACTTATCAGGGGGCTCTGGAAACACCATATATTTT. Translation: CASSRHLSGGSGNTIYF. This sequence joins TRBV5-6 and TRBJ1-3; 7 nucleotides match TRBD1. The CDR3 sequence is 17 residues long. Germline lookup yields CDR1 SGHDT and CDR2 YYEEEE. The trim removed 4 bases at V and 0 bases at J, leaving 10 bases unmatched. Based on the CDR3 plus reference TRBV5-6 and TRBJ1-3, the full variable domain is DAGVTQSPTHLIKTRGQQVTLRCSPKSGHDTVSWYQQALGQGPQFIFQYYEEEERQRGNFPDRFSGHQFPNYSSELNVNALLLGDSALYLCASSRHLSGGSGNTIYFGEGSWLTVV.

The CDR3 bases are TGTGCCACTGGGGGGGACTACAATCAGCCCCAGCATTTT. This gives the protein CATGGDYNQPQHF. The rearrangement uses TRBV27 and TRBJ1-5; TRBD1 might be the D (5 bases). The V gene's germline CDR1 is MNHEY and CDR2 SMNVEV (reference sequence). V dropped 10 bases and J dropped 3 bases, with 13 bases sitting between them. This CDR3 is built from 13 residues.

The CDR3 spells CASTLSGSVYNEQFF. The CDR3 DNA reads as TGTGCCAGTACCCTTAGCGGGAGTGTCTACAATGAGCAGTTCTTC. The chain employs TRBV19 and TRBJ2-1; 9 nucleotides agree with TRBD2. The CDR3 length is 15 residues. The germline V gene encodes CDR1 LNHDA and CDR2 SQIVND (reference sequence). Trimming removed 7 bases from V and 3 bases from J; junction bases left unmatched: 7.

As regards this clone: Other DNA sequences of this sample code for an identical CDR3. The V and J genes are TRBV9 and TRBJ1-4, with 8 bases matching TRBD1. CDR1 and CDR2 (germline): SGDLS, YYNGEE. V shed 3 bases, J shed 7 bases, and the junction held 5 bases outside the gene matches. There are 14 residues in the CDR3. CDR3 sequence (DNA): TGTGCCAGCAGCGCACAGGGGGGCGGTGAAAAACTGTTTTTT. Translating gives CASSAQGGGEKLFF.

The CDR3 DNA reads TGTGCCAGCAGCTTGGACCAACAAGTCTACGAGCAGTACTTC. Protein sequence: CASSLDQQVYEQYF. V gene TRBV5-8 combines with J gene TRBJ2-7; D is unresolved. Germline CDR1 SGHTS, CDR2 YDEGEE. The CDR3 loop spans 14 amino acids. Trimming took off 0 bases at V and 3 bases at J, with 10 bases between the two ends.

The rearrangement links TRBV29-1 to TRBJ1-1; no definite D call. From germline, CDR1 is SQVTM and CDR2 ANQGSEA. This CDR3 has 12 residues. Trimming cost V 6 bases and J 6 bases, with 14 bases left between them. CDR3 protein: CSVYLLSAEAFF. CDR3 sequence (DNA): TGCAGCGTGTACCTCCTATCGGCTGAAGCTTTCTTT.

The CDR3 sequence: CASSVLVRSQPQHF. The CDR3 DNA is TGTGCCAGCAGTGTTCTGGTTAGGAGTCAGCCCCAGCATTTT. The J gene is TRBJ1-5, the V gene TRBV2, with no clear D. Between the trimmed V and J ends, which lost 4 bases and 6 bases, there was a span of 13 bases. The germline gives CDR1 SNHLY, CDR2 FYNNEI. This CDR3 spans 14 amino acids.

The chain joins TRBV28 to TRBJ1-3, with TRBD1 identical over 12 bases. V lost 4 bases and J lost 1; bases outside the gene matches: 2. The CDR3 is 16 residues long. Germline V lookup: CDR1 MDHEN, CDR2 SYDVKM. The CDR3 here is CASSSGQGASGNTIYF. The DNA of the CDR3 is TGTGCCAGCAGTTCGGGACAGGGGGCATCTGGAAACACCATATATTTT.

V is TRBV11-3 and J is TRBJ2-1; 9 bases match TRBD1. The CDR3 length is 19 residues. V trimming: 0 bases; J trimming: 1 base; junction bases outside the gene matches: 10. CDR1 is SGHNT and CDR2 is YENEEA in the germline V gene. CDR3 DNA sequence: TGTGCCAGCAGCTTAGATGGGACAGGGCCCGAAAGGTCCTACAATGAGCAGTTCTTC. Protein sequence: CASSLDGTGPERSYNEQFF.

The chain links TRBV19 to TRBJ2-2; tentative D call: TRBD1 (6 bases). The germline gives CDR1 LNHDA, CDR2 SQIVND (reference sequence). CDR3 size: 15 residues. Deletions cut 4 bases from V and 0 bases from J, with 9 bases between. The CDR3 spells CASSTGTPNTGELFF. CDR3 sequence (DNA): TGTGCCAGTAGTACCGGGACACCGAACACCGGGGAGCTGTTTTTT.

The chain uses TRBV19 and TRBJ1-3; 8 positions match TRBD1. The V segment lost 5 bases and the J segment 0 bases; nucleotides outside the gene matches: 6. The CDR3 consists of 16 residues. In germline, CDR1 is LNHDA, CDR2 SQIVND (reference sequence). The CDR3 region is CASSLAGQDSGNTIYF. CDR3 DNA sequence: TGTGCCAGTAGTCTCGCGGGACAGGACTCTGGAAACACCATATATTTT.

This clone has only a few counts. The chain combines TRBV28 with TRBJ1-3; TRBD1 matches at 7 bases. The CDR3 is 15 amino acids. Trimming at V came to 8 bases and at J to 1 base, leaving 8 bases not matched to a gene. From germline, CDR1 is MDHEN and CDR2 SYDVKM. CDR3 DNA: TGTGCCAGCCGTCGACAGGGCGCATCTGGAAACACCATATATTTT. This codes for CASRRQGASGNTIYF.

CDR3 bases: TGTGCCAGCAGCCAAGAATCAGGGGGGAACATTCAGTACTTC. Amino acid sequence: CASSQESGGNIQYF. The V call is TRBV4-2, the J call TRBJ2-4, with D possibly TRBD1 on 7 matching bases. Germline CDR1 is LGHNA and CDR2 is YNFKEQ. Trimming removed 0 bases from V and 7 bases from J, with 10 bases in between. The CDR3 contains 14 residues.

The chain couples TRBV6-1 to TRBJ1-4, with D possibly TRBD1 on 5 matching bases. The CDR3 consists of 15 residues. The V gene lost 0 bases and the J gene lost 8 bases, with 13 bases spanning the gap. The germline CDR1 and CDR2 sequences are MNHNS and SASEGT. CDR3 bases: TGTGCCAGCAGTGAAGCGAAGTGGGGCGGCGAAAAACTGTTTTTT. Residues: CASSEAKWGGEKLFF.

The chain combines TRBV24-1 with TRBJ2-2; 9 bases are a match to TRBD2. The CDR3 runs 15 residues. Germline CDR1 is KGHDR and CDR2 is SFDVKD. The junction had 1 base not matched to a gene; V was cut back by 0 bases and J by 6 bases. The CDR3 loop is CATSDLAGGAGELFF. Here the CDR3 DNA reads TGTGCCACCAGTGATTTGGCGGGAGGGGCCGGGGAGCTGTTTTTT.

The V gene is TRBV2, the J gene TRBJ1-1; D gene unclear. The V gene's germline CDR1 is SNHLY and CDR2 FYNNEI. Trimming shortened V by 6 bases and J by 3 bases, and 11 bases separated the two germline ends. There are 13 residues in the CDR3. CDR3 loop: CASRAGEDTEAFF. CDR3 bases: TGTGCCAGCAGGGCCGGCGAGGACACTGAAGCTTTCTTT.

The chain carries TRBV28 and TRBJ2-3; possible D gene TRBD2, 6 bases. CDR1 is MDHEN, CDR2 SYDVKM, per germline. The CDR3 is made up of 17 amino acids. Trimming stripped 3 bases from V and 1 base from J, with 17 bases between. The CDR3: CASSFLTGDSGTDTQYF. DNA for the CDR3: TGTGCCAGCAGTTTTCTTACGGGGGATTCGGGCACAGATACGCAGTATTTT. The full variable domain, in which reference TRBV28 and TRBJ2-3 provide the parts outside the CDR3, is DVKVTQSSRYLVKRTGEKVFLECVQDMDHENMFWYRQDPGLGLRLIYFSYDVKMKEKGDIPEGYSVSREKKERFSLILESASTNQTSMYLCASSFLTGDSGTDTQYFGPGTRLTVL.

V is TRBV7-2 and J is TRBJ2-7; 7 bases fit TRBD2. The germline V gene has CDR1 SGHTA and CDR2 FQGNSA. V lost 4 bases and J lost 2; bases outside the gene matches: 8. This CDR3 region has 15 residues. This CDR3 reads CASSSSLAGAYEQYF. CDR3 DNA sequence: TGTGCCAGCAGCTCCTCACTGGCGGGAGCCTACGAGCAGTACTTC.

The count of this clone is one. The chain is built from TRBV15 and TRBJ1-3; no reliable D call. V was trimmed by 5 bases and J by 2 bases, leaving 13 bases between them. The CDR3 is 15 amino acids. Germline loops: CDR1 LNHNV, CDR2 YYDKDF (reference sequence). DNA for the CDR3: TGTGCCACCAGCGGCACGGGGATCGCTGGAAACACCATATATTTT. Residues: CATSGTGIAGNTIYF.

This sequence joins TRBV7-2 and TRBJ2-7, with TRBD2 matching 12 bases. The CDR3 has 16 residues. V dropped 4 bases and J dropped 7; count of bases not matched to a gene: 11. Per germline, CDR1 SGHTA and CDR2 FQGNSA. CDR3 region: CASSSALAGGSREQYF. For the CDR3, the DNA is TGTGCCAGCAGCTCAGCACTAGCGGGAGGAAGTCGTGAGCAGTACTTC.

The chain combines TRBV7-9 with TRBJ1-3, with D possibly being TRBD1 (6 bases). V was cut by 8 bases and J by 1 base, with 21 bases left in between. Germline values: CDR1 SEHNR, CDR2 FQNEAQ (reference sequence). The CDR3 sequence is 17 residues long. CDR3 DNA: TGTGCCAGCGACTCCCTGGGACAACTTTATTCTGGAAACACCATATATTTT. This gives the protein CASDSLGQLYSGNTIYF.

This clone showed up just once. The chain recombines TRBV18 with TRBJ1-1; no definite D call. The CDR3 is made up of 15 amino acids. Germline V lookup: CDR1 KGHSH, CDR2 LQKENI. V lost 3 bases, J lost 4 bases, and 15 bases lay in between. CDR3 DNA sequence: TGTGCCAGCTCACCTGGAGTTGCGGCCATCACTGAAGCTTTCTTT. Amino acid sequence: CASSPGVAAITEAFF.

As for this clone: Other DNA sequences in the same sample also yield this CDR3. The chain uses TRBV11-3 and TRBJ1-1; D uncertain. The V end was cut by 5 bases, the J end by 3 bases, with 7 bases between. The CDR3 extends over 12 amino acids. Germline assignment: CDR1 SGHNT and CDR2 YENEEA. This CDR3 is CASSPRDTEAFF. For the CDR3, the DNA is TGTGCCAGCAGCCCACGGGACACTGAAGCTTTCTTT.

In DNA form, the CDR3 reads TGTGCCAGCAGTTTAATGGGACAGGGGTACAATGAGCAGTTCTTC. Its protein is CASSLMGQGYNEQFF. The chain couples TRBV28 to TRBJ2-1, with 10 bases matching TRBD1. With 2 bases clipped from V and 4 bases from J, the junction kept 2 bases outside the gene matches. The CDR3 loop spans 15 amino acids. Germline-derived CDR1 and CDR2 are MDHEN and SYDVKM.

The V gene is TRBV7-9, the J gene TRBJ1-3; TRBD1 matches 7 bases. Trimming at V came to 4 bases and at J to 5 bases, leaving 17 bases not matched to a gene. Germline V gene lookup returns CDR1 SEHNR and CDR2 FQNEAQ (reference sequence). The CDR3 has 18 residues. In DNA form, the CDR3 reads TGTGCCAGCAGCTCGCTGAAAAGACAGGGTTCGGGTCGAAACACCATATATTTT. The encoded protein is CASSSLKRQGSGRNTIYF.